This TCR beta chain is from a study of radiotherapy plus CTLA-4 blockade in lung cancer. Study-level results: Expansion of tumor-derived TCR clones was observed in blood after radiotherapy plus ipilimumab. According to reports, early shifts in blood T cell clones, alongside interferon-beta, forecast response most accurately.

Notes on this clone: The antigen is unknown.

Chemo-refractory metastatic non-small-cell lung cancer patients underwent focal radiation alongside CTLA-4 blockade with ipilimumab. The data were produced by immunoSEQ multiplex PCR, yet TCRdb's version contains in-frame clones alone and is incomplete. The data show under 95,000 clones, 78% seen once. This TCR derives from a human donor with non-small cell lung cancer whose response to radiotherapy plus ipilimumab could not be evaluated. Some clones in this sample may be carry-over from other donors' samples. This specimen was peripheral blood, taken from a patient treated with radiotherapy plus ipilimumab.

DNA of the CDR3: TGTGCCAGCAGCCCGGACAGGGTAGAGACCCAGTACTTC. It is translated as CASSPDRVETQYF. The V gene is TRBV7-8, the J gene TRBJ2-5, with 8 bases fitting TRBD1. Trimming removed 5 bases from V and 4 bases from J; junction bases left unmatched: 3. The CDR3 extends over 13 amino acids. CDR1 SGHVS and CDR2 FQNEAQ come from the germline V gene.